Below are 20 T cell receptor beta chains sequenced from a single sample in a study of PD-1 and CTLA-4 blockade in melanoma. Measured with immunoSEQ multiplex PCR; TCRdb has only the in-frame clones, and not every one. The sample lists 20,000 to 25,000 clones; about 87% were seen once. Material: CD8+ T cells from peripheral blood, obtained before anti-PD-1 treatment. These receptors all stem from a human donor with melanoma.

V and J are TRBV7-3 and TRBJ1-6; D gene unclear. V gave up 1 base and J gave up 10 bases, with 8 bases separating them. The length of the CDR3 is 13 residues. Germline CDR1 SGHTA, CDR2 FQGTGA. The CDR3 region has the DNA TGTGCCAGCAGCTTAAGCTTAAAATCACCCCTCCACTTT. Translating gives CASSLSLKSPLHF.

This sequence joins TRBV29-1 and TRBJ2-5, with unresolved D. In germline, CDR1 is SQVTM, CDR2 ANQGSEA. V lost 4 bases to trimming and J lost 4 bases, with 10 bases between them. The CDR3 totals 12 residues. The CDR3 is CSVGEGLETQYF. As DNA, the CDR3 is TGCAGCGTTGGTGAAGGGCTAGAGACCCAGTACTTC.

The V gene is TRBV5-1, the J gene TRBJ2-3; 7 bases agree with TRBD1. Trimming at V came to 4 bases and at J to 0 bases, leaving 8 bases not matched to a gene. The length of the CDR3 is 16 residues. Germline CDR1 is SGHRS and CDR2 is YFSETQ. CDR3: CASSADRAWSTDTQYF. CDR3 in DNA: TGCGCCAGCAGCGCCGACAGGGCCTGGAGCACAGATACGCAGTATTTT.

The rearrangement links TRBV19 to TRBJ2-7; D gene ambiguous. V lost 3 bases to trimming and J lost 4 bases, with 10 bases between them. This CDR3 spans 13 amino acids. Germline CDR1 and CDR2: LNHDA and SQIVND (reference sequence). The CDR3 DNA reads as TGTGCCAGTAGTATTGGGATAGGTTACGAGCAGTACTTC. Its protein is CASSIGIGYEQYF.

In this sample, this clone turned up once. The rearrangement joins TRBV5-4 to TRBJ2-1; D might be TRBD2 (7 bases). This CDR3 is built from 13 residues. The ends were cut back, 6 bases at V and 7 bases at J, with 14 bases in the middle. The V gene's germline CDR1 is SGHNT and CDR2 YYREEE (reference sequence). CDR3 DNA sequence: TGTGCCAGCAAAGGAGGGGGAGGGAATGAGCAGTTCTTC. Translation gives CASKGGGGNEQFF. The full variable domain, its missing parts supplied by reference TRBV5-4 and TRBJ2-1, is ETGVTQSPTHLIKTRGQQVTLRCSSQSGHNTVSWYQQALGQGPQFIFQYYREEENGRGNFPPRFSGLQFPNYSSELNVNALELDDSALYLCASKGGGGNEQFFGPGTRLTVL.

J is TRBJ2-7 and V is TRBV5-8; 10 bases are a match to TRBD1. This CDR3 region has 13 residues. The V segment lost 5 bases and the J segment 3 bases; nucleotides outside the gene matches: 2. Germline V gene sequence: CDR1 SGHTS, CDR2 YDEGEE. CDR3 region: CASRGTGVYEQYF. The DNA of the CDR3 is TGTGCCAGCAGGGGGACAGGGGTCTACGAGCAGTACTTC.

The chain combines TRBV7-9 with TRBJ1-1, with 7 bases aligning to TRBD1. Germline-derived CDR1 and CDR2 are SEHNR and FQNEAQ (reference sequence). J lost 4 bases, V lost 5 bases, and 10 bases had no gene match. The CDR3 is 15 residues long. The CDR3: CASSQATGRATEAFF. As DNA, the CDR3 is TGTGCCAGCAGCCAAGCGACAGGGCGCGCCACTGAAGCTTTCTTT.

The chain is built from TRBV4-1 and TRBJ2-4, with D perhaps given as TRBD1 or TRBD2 (5 bases each). Trimming removed 1 base at V and 7 bases at J, with 11 bases between. The CDR3 runs 14 residues. Germline assignment: CDR1 MGHRA and CDR2 YSYEKL. CDR3 sequence (DNA): TGCGCCAGCAGCCAAGGCCGGGACGTGAACATTCAGTACTTC. The encoded protein is CASSQGRDVNIQYF.

V and J are TRBV5-6 and TRBJ1-1, with 10 nucleotides matching TRBD1. V was pared by 4 bases and J by 2 bases, with 5 bases of the junction left unmatched. The CDR3 consists of 15 residues. CDR1 is SGHDT and CDR2 is YYEEEE in the germline V gene. The CDR3 region is CASSETGGVNTEAFF. CDR3 coding DNA: TGTGCCAGCAGCGAGACAGGGGGCGTAAACACTGAAGCTTTCTTT.

The chain joins TRBV5-4 to TRBJ1-4; 8 bases fit TRBD1. The CDR3 covers 17 residues. J lost 3 bases, V lost 0 bases, and 7 bases had no gene match. Germline lookup yields CDR1 SGHNT and CDR2 YYREEE (reference sequence). The chain's CDR3 is CASSLGRTGLANEKLFF. In DNA, the CDR3 is TGTGCCAGCAGCTTGGGTCGGACAGGGCTGGCTAATGAAAAACTGTTTTTT.

This chain links TRBV4-2 with TRBJ1-1; D is unresolved. Germline loops: CDR1 LGHNA, CDR2 YNFKEQ. Trimming removed 5 bases at V and 4 bases at J, with 17 bases between. The CDR3 has 15 residues. CDR3 sequence reads: CASSNHRSTSTEAFF. CDR3 DNA: TGTGCCAGCAGCAACCATAGGAGTACGAGCACTGAAGCTTTCTTT.

This clone was detected once. V and J are TRBV7-2 and TRBJ2-1; no firm D call. This CDR3 is 15 amino acids long. The V end was cut by 1 base, the J end by 0 bases, with 7 bases between. Germline-derived CDR1 and CDR2 are SGHTA and FQGNSA. CDR3 residues: CASSLEASSYNEQFF. CDR3 nucleotide sequence: TGTGCCAGCAGCTTAGAGGCCAGCTCCTACAATGAGCAGTTCTTC.

This clone was seen a single time. The chain couples TRBV3-1 (or the pseudogene TRBV3-2) to TRBJ2-1, with D hard to call. Germline V lookup: CDR1 LGHDT, CDR2 YNNKEL (reference sequence). Trimming cost V 1 base and J 3 bases, with 10 bases left between them. The CDR3 totals 15 residues. For the CDR3, the DNA is TGTGCCAGCAGCCAAGGGACCCAGCACTACAATGAGCAGTTCTTC. Its protein is CASSQGTQHYNEQFF.

This clone was counted between two and nine times. The genes are TRBV6-5 and TRBJ2-2, with D perhaps matching TRBD1 (6 bases). The CDR3 runs 15 residues. The germline V gene has CDR1 MNHEY and CDR2 SVGAGI. Trimming pared 6 bases from V and 3 bases from J, leaving 14 bases between. As DNA, the CDR3 is TGTGCCAGCAGCGTCGGGACAAGCTACACCGGGGAGCTGTTTTTT. This sequence encodes CASSVGTSYTGELFF.

The genes are TRBV2 and TRBJ1-5, with D unresolved. There are 14 residues in the CDR3. Germline V lookup: CDR1 SNHLY, CDR2 FYNNEI. Trimming pared 3 bases from V and 2 bases from J, leaving 8 bases between. The CDR3 sequence is CASSDANGNQPQHF. CDR3 nucleotides: TGTGCCAGCAGTGATGCTAATGGCAATCAGCCCCAGCATTTT.

The chain joins TRBV5-6 to TRBJ2-5; 12 bases match TRBD2. Looked up from germline, CDR1 is SGHDT and CDR2 is YYEEEE. J gave up 3 bases and V 3 bases, and 3 bases lay outside the gene matches. This CDR3 has 15 residues. CDR3 loop: CASSSWTSGKETQYF. The CDR3 region has the DNA TGTGCCAGCAGCTCCTGGACTAGCGGGAAAGAGACCCAGTACTTC.

J is TRBJ1-2 and V is TRBV19, with a weak D call TRBD1 (5 bases). CDR1 is LNHDA, CDR2 SQIVND, per germline (reference sequence). The CDR3 sequence is 15 residues long. Trimming left V 5 bases short and J 2 bases short, with 15 bases between. The CDR3 DNA reads as TGTGCCAGTAGTCCCTTTACAGGATCCAACTATGGCTACACCTTC. This translates into CASSPFTGSNYGYTF.

The rearrangement joins TRBV19 to TRBJ1-2; maybe TRBD1 (5 bases). The CDR3 is made up of 15 amino acids. In germline, CDR1 is LNHDA, CDR2 SQIVND (reference sequence). Trimming removed 3 bases from V and 3 bases from J, with 14 bases in between. In nucleotides, the CDR3 is TGTGCCAGTAGTATTCTCCCGGGGCCGGACTATGGCTACACCTTC. Protein product: CASSILPGPDYGYTF.

This chain joins TRBV6-2 or TRBV6-3 and TRBJ2-1; D tentatively fits TRBD1 or TRBD2 (5 bases each). From germline, CDR1 is MNHEY and CDR2 SVGEGT. CDR3 size: 13 residues. The V end was cut by 4 bases, the J end by 2 bases, with 6 bases between. CDR3 nucleotide sequence: TGTGCCAGCAGTTTGGGGGCCTACAATGAGCAGTTCTTC. This translates into CASSLGAYNEQFF.

The V gene is TRBV4-1, the J gene TRBJ1-2, with 7 bases matching TRBD1. Per germline, CDR1 MGHRA and CDR2 YSYEKL. The CDR3 has 17 amino acids. The J segment lost 2 bases and the V segment lost 0 bases, leaving 9 bases of the junction unmatched. The CDR3 nucleotides read TGCGCCAGCAGCCAAGAGCCCACCGGGACAGCGAACTATGGCTACACCTTC. Translating it yields CASSQEPTGTANYGYTF.